This T cell receptor beta chain was profiled in a study of cytomegalovirus exposure and HLA in healthy donors. The germline V gene encodes CDR1 SQVTM and CDR2 ANQGSEA. The CDR3 is made up of 13 amino acids. V was clipped by 4 bases and J by 2 bases; unmatched bases: 4. In the PCR, 60 Vbeta and 13 Jbeta primers were used. Assay used: immunoSEQ multiplex PCR; TCRdb lists only in-frame clones, some missing. The sample lists about 52,000 clones; about three quarters were seen once. This clone was counted a few times. The source is a woman aged 45 to 65 in good health and CMV-seronegative. Sequenced input: PBMCs. The chain has TRBV29-1 and TRBJ2-5; 7 bases are shared with TRBD1. The CDR3 coding sequence is TGCAGCGTTGCTGGGGACAGACAAGAGACCCAGTACTTC. Translated: CSVAGDRQETQYF.